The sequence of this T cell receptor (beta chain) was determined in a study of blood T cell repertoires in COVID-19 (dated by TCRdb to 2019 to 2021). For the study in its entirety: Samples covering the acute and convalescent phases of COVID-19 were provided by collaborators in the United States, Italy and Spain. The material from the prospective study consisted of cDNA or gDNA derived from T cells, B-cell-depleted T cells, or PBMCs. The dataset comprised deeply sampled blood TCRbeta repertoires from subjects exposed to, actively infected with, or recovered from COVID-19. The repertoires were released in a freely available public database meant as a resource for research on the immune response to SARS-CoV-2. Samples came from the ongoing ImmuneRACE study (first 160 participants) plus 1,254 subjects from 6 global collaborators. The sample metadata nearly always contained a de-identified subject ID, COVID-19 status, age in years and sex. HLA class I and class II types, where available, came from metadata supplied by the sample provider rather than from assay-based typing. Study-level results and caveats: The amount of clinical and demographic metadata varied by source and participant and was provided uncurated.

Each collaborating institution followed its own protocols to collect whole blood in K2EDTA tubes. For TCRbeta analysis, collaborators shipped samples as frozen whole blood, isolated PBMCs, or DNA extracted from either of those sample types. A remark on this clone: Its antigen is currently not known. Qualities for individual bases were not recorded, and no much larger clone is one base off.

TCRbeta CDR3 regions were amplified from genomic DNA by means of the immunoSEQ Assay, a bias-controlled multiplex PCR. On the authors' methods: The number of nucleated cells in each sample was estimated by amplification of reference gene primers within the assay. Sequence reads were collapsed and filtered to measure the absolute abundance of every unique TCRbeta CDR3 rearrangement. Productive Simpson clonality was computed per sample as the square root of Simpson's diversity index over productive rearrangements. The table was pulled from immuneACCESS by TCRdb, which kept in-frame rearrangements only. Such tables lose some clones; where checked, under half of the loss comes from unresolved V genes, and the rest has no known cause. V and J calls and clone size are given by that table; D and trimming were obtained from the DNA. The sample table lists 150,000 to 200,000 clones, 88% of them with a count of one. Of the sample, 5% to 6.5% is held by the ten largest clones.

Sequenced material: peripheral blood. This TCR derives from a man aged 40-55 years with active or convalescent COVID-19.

The nucleotide sequence reads as follows: TGTGCCAGCAGCAAAGCAGGGGCCAACACTGAAGCTTTCTTT. This is translated as CASSKAGANTEAFF. The rearrangement joined TRBV9 to TRBJ1-1; the D gene is perhaps TRBD1, on 6 matching bases. V gives up 4 bases and J gives up 2 bases, and the segment between their germline ends measures 12 bases. From the cysteine through the phenylalanine, the CDR3 covers 14 amino acids. The only DNA kept is the CDR3, 42 bases in frame from the first base. Based on the germline V gene, the CDR1 and CDR2 sequences are SGDLS and YYNGEE. Reference TRBV9 and TRBJ1-1 genes cover what lies past the CDR3, so the full variable domain is DSGVTQTPKHLITATGQRVTLRCSPRSGDLSVYWYQQSLDQGLQFLIQYYNGEERAKGNILERFSAQQFPDLHSELNLSSLELGDSALYFCASSKAGANTEAFFGQGTRLTVV.